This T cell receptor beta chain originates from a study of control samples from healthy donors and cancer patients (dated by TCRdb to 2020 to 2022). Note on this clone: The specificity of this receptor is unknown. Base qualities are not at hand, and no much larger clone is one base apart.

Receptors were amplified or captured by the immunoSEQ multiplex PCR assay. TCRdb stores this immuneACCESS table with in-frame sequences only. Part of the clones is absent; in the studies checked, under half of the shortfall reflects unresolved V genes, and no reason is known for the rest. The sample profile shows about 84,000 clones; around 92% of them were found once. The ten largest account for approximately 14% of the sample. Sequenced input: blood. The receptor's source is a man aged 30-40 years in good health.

The CDR3 protein sequence reads: CASSLAQDNTEAFF. The DNA sequence follows: TGTGCCAGCAGCTTGGCACAGGACAACACTGAAGCTTTCTTT. The chain is assembled from TRBV5-5 and TRBJ1-1; the D segment could be TRBD1, given 5 matching bases. From cysteine to phenylalanine, the CDR3 is 14 amino acids long. Of all the DNA, just the CDR3 is kept, 42 bases in frame from base 1. Looking up the germline V gene (reference sequence) yields CDR1 SGHKS and CDR2 YYEKEE. A distance of 8 bases separates the germline ends of V and J, which lose 0 bases and 2 bases respectively.